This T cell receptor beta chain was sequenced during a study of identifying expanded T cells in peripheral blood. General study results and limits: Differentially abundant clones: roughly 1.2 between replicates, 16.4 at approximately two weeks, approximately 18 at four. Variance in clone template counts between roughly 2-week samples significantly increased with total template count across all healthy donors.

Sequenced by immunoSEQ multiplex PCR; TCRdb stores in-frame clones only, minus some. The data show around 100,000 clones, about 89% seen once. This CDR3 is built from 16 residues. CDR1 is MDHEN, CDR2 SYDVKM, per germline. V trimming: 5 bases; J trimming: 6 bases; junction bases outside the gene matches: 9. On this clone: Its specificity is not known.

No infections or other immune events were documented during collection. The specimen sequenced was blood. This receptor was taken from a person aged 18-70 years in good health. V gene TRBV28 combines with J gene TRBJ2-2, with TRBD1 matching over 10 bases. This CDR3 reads CASSGPGQGIAGELFF. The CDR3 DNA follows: TGTGCCAGCAGTGGACCGGGACAGGGGATCGCCGGGGAGCTGTTTTTT.